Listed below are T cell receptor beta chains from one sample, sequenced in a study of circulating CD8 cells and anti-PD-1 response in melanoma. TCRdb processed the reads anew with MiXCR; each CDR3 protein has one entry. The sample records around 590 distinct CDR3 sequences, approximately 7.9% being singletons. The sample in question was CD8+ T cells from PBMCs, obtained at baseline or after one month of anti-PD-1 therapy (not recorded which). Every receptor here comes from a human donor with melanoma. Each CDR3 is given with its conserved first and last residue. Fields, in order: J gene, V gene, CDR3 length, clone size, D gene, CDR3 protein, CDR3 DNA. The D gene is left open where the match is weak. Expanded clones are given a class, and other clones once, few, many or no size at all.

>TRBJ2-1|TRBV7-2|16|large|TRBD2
CASSLDWRETYNEQFF
TGTGCCAGCAGCTTAGATTGGCGGGAGACATACAATGAGCAGTTCTTC
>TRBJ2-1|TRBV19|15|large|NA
CASSPEGDIYNEQFF
TGTGCCAGTAGTCCGGAGGGGGACATCTACAATGAGCAGTTCTTC
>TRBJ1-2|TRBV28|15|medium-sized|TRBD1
CASRVGTGGTYGYTF
TGTGCCAGCAGGGTAGGGACAGGGGGCACCTATGGCTACACCTTC
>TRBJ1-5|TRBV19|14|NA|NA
CASSMAGLNQPQHF
TGTGCCAGTAGTATGGCGGGGCTCAATCAGCCCCAGCATTTT
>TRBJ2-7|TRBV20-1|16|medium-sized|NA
CSARGEVGLSSYEQYF
TGCAGTGCTAGAGGAGAGGTGGGCTTAAGCTCCTACGAGCAGTACTTC
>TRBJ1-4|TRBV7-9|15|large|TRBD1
CASSSQGQANEKLFF
TGTGCCAGCAGCTCACAGGGGCAGGCTAATGAAAAACTGTTTTTT
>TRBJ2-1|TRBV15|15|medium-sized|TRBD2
CATSRLAGGSSEQFF
TGTGCCACCAGCAGACTAGCGGGAGGTTCCTCTGAGCAGTTCTTC
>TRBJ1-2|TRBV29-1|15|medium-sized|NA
CSVEDREVYNYGYTF
TGCAGCGTTGAAGATCGCGAGGTTTACAACTATGGCTACACCTTC
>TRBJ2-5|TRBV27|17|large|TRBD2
CASSPRTSGSHRETQYF
TGTGCCAGCAGTCCGCGGACTAGCGGGAGTCACAGGGAGACCCAGTACTTC
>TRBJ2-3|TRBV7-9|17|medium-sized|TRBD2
CASSLGLAGENTDTQYF
TGTGCCAGCAGCTTAGGGCTAGCGGGGGAGAACACAGATACGCAGTATTTT
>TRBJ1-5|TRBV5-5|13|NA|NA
CASRTDTNQPQHF
TGTGCCAGCAGAACTGACACGAACCAGCCCCAGCATTTT
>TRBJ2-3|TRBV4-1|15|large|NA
CASSQGSPSTDTQYF
TGCGCCAGCAGCCAAGGGTCCCCGAGCACAGATACGCAGTATTTT
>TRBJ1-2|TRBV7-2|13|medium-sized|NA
CASSLDMFYGYTF
TGTGCCAGCAGCTTAGATATGTTCTATGGCTACACCTTC
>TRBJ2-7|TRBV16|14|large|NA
CASSQVMGGHEQYF
TGTGCCAGCAGCCAGGTCATGGGGGGCCACGAGCAGTACTTC
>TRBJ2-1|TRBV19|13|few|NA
CASNYGHYNEQFF
TGTGCCAGTAACTACGGCCACTACAATGAGCAGTTCTTC
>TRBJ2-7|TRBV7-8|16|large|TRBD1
CASSQYWTGGSDEQYF
TGTGCCAGCAGCCAATATTGGACAGGGGGAAGCGACGAGCAGTACTTC
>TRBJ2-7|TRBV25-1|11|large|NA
CASSEGAEQYF
TGTGCCAGCAGTGAAGGGGCCGAGCAGTACTTC
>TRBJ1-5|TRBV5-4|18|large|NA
CASSLDGAPTLFNQPQHF
TGTGCCAGCAGCTTGGATGGGGCACCTACATTATTCAATCAGCCCCAGCATTTT
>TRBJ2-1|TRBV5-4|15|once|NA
CASSLAWGLRNEQFF
TGTGCCAGCAGCTTGGCCTGGGGGCTAAGAAATGAGCAGTTCTTC
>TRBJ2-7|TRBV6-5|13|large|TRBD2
CASSLAGGPEQYF
TGTGCCAGCAGTTTAGCGGGGGGGCCCGAGCAGTACTTC
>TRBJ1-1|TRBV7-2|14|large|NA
CASSFLESGTEAFF
TGTGCCAGCAGCTTCCTCGAATCAGGTACTGAAGCTTTCTTT
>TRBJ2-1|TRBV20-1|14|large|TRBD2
CSVKSGGNNEWQFF
TGCAGTGTTAAGAGCGGGGGGAACAATGAGTGGCAGTTCTTC
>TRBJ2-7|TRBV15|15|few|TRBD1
CATSSSRQGSYEQYF
TGTGCCACCAGCAGTTCGCGACAGGGGTCCTACGAGCAGTACTTC
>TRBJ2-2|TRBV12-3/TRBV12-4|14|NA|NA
CASSPRATTGELFF
TGTGCCAGCAGCCCCCGAGCGACCACCGGGGAGCTGTTTTTT
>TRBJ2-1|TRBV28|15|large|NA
CASSFRQMIYNEQFF
TGTGCCAGCAGTTTCCGTCAGATGATCTACAATGAGCAGTTCTTC
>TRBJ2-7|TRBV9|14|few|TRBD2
CASGDGGLAGEQYF
TGTGCCAGCGGCGACGGGGGACTAGCGGGGGAGCAGTACTTC
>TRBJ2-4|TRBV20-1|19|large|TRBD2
CSARIGLAGGWRAKNIQYF
TGCAGTGCTAGAATAGGACTAGCGGGAGGATGGAGGGCCAAAAACATTCAGTACTTC
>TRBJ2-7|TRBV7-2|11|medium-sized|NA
CASSDYYEQYF
TGTGCCAGCAGCGACTACTACGAGCAGTACTTC
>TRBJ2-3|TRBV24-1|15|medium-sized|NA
CATSVGGRSTDTQYF
TGTGCCACCAGTGTGGGGGGCCGTAGCACAGATACGCAGTATTTT
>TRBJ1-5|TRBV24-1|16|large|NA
CATSDIGQPGKQPQHF
TGTGCCACCAGTGACATCGGACAGCCCGGAAAACAGCCCCAGCATTTT
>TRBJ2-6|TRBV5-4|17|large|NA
CASSLEDSGSGANVLTF
TGTGCCAGCAGCTTGGAGGACTCCGGGTCTGGGGCCAACGTCCTGACTTTC
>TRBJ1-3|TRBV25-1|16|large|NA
CASSEGRGNSGNTIYF
TGTGCCAGCAGTGAGGGGAGGGGGAACTCTGGAAACACCATATATTTT
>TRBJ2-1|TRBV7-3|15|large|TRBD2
CASSFGLAGRGEQFF
TGTGCCAGCAGCTTCGGCCTAGCGGGTCGCGGGGAGCAGTTCTTC
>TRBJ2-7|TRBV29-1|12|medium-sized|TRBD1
CSVGTGTYEQYF
TGCAGCGTAGGGACAGGGACCTACGAGCAGTACTTC
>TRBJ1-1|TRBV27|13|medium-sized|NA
CASSPAGATEAFF
TGTGCCAGCAGTCCGGCGGGGGCCACTGAAGCTTTCTTT
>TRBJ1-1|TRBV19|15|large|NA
CASSILTTGNTEAFF
TGTGCCAGTAGTATCCTTACGACAGGGAACACTGAAGCTTTCTTT
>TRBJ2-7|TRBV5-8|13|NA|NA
CASSFTNRDEQYF
TGTGCCAGCAGCTTTACAAACAGGGACGAGCAGTACTTC
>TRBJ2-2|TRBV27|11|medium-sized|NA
CASSFGGELFF
TGTGCCAGCAGTTTTGGGGGGGAGCTGTTTTTT
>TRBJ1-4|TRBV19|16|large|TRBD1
CASSTEGTGGVEKLFF
TGTGCCAGTAGTACCGAGGGGACAGGGGGCGTTGAAAAACTGTTTTTT
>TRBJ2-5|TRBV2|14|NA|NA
CASSERPDRETQYF
TGTGCCAGCAGTGAAAGACCCGACCGGGAGACCCAGTACTTC
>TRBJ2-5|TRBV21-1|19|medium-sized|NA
CASSKLGYLRPRGGQTQYF
TGTGCCAGCAGCAAGTTGGGATATCTCCGTCCCAGGGGTGGGCAGACCCAGTACTTC
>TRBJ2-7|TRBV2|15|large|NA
CASSEGAGPSYEQYF
TGTGCCAGCAGTGAAGGAGCGGGTCCTTCCTACGAGCAGTACTTC
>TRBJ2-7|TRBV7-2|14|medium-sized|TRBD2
CASSPTSGSYEQYF
TGTGCCAGCAGCCCGACTAGCGGGTCCTACGAGCAGTACTTC
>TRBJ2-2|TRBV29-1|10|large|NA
CSVLTGELFF
TGCAGCGTTCTCACCGGGGAGCTGTTTTTT
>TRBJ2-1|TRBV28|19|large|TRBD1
CASRPTMLQGSPWRWEQFF
TGTGCCAGCAGACCAACCATGCTACAGGGGTCCCCTTGGCGATGGGAGCAGTTCTTC
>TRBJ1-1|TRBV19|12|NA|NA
CASSIGNTEAFF
TGTGCCAGTAGTATAGGGAACACTGAAGCTTTCTTT
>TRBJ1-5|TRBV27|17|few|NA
CASSLYGVGDSNQPQHF
TGTGCCAGCAGTTTATATGGTGTGGGAGATAGCAATCAGCCCCAGCATTTT
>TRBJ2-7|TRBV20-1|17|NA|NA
CSARGSSPAESSYGQYF
TGCAGTGCTAGAGGAAGTTCGCCAGCGGAGAGCTCCTACGGGCAGTACTTC
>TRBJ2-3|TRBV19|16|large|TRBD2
CASSIYAGEATDTQYF
TGTGCCAGTAGTATTTACGCGGGAGAGGCGACAGATACGCAGTATTTT
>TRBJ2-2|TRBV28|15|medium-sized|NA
CASRKSLSLHGELFF
TGTGCCAGCAGAAAGTCCCTCAGTCTTCACGGGGAGCTGTTTTTT
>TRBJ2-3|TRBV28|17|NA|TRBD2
CASRSGLAGEGTDTQYF
TGTGCCAGCAGGTCGGGACTAGCGGGAGAGGGGACAGATACGCAGTATTTT
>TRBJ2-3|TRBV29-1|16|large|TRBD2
CSVEGASGRAQDTQYF
TGCAGCGTTGAAGGGGCTAGCGGGAGGGCACAAGATACGCAGTATTTT
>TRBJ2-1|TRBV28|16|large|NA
CASSFRLSSSYNEQFF
TGTGCCAGCAGTTTCCGACTCTCGAGCTCCTACAATGAGCAGTTCTTC
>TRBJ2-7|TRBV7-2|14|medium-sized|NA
CASSPKTLSYEQYF
TGTGCCAGCAGCCCCAAAACACTGTCCTACGAGCAGTACTTC